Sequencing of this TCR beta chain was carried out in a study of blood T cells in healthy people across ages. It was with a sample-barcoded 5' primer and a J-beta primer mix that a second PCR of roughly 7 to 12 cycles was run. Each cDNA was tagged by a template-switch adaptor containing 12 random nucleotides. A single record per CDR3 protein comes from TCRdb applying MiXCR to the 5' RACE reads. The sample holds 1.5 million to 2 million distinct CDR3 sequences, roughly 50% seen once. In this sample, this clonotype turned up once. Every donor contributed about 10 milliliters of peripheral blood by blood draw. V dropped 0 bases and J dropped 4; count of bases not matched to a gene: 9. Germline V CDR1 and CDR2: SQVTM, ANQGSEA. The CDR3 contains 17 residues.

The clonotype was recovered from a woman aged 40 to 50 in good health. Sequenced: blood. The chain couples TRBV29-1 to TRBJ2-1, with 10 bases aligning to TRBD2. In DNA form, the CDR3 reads TGCAGCGTTGAAGAAATACGAGCGGGGGGGCGTTACAATGAGCAGTTCTTC. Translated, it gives CSVEEIRAGGRYNEQFF.